Sequencing of this TCR beta chain was carried out in a study of beta chain features in type 1 diabetes. Study background: Sorted cells numbering over 95,000,000 were examined across all samples. Overall study results and limits: Patients' naive, central memory and regulatory TCRB repertoires appeared more alike than those of healthy donors. TCRB CDR3 length was moderately but significantly reduced in all four CD4+ subsets of Type 1 diabetes patients.

Trimming left V 1 base short and J 4 bases short, with 8 bases between. Germline V gene data show CDR1 as SEHNR and CDR2 as FQNEAQ (reference sequence). This CDR3 has 13 residues. Turning to this clone: Its antigen is as yet unknown.

Reverse transcription of all isolated RNA meant that expressed TCRB transcripts were sequenced. Produced via immunoSEQ multiplex PCR; TCRdb's table is partial and in-frame only. The sample contains more than 350,000 clones, more than 9.5% of which appear only once. Material for sequencing was naive CD4+ T cells from blood. The V and J genes are TRBV7-9 and TRBJ2-7; D unclear. The source is a woman in her late teens or twenties in good health. CDR3 amino acids: CASSLGQDYEQYF. The CDR3 bases are TGTGCCAGCAGCTTAGGTCAGGATTACGAGCAGTACTTC.